One sample yielded the 16 T cell receptor beta chains listed below, sequenced in a study of T cells in localized non-small cell lung cancer. Assay: immunoSEQ multiplex PCR; the TCRdb copy retains only in-frame clones and omits some. The sample shows 35,000 to 45,000 clones, 86% of them seen only once. Material: peripheral blood, obtained before any cancer treatment. The source of these receptors is a woman aged 18 to 49 with stage III lung adenocarcinoma.

CDR3 loop: CASSPGGRGTDTQYF. The CDR3 DNA sequence: TGTGCCAGCAGCCCCGGAGGGCGCGGCACAGATACGCAGTATTTT. The chain couples TRBV4-2 to TRBJ2-3, with D perhaps matching TRBD2 (6 bases). V was clipped by 4 bases and J by 1 base, with 12 bases between them. Germline V gene data show CDR1 as LGHNA and CDR2 as YNFKEQ. The length of the CDR3 is 15 residues.

The CDR3 DNA follows: TGTGCCAGCAGCCCCGCCCGGGACACCCAAGAGACCCAGTACTTC. It codes for CASSPARDTQETQYF. J is TRBJ2-5 and V is TRBV7-9; TRBD1 might be the D (6 bases). The length of the CDR3 is 15 residues. Between the trimmed V and J ends, which lost 5 bases and 1 base, there was a span of 14 bases. In germline, CDR1 is SEHNR, CDR2 FQNEAQ (reference sequence).

V and J are TRBV7-9 and TRBJ2-3, with TRBD2 identical over 13 bases. V gave up 3 bases and J gave up 4 bases; unmatched junction bases: 4. Germline V lookup: CDR1 SEHNR, CDR2 FQNEAQ (reference sequence). The CDR3 is 16 residues long. CDR3 nucleotide sequence: TGTGCCAGCAGCTTCGGACTAGCGGGGGCCTCAGATACGCAGTATTTT. Protein product: CASSFGLAGASDTQYF.

This clone was seen a single time. The CDR3 region has the DNA TGTGCCAGCAGCCCAGGGACACCCTACAATGAGCAGTTCTTC. It yields the protein CASSPGTPYNEQFF. This chain uses TRBV5-4 with TRBJ2-1; maybe TRBD1 (6 bases). The CDR3 sequence is 14 residues long. CDR1 and CDR2 from the germline V gene are SGHNT and YYREEE (reference sequence). V was clipped by 4 bases and J by 2 bases, with 10 bases between them.

The chain has TRBV5-6 and TRBJ1-2; D is unclear. The V end lost 0 bases, the J end lost 7 bases, and 10 bases lay between the germline ends. Germline loops: CDR1 SGHDT, CDR2 YYEEEE. The length of the CDR3 is 13 residues. The CDR3 DNA follows: TGTGCCAGCAGCTTGGGAGCCCTAGGTGGCTACACCTTC. Amino acid sequence: CASSLGALGGYTF.

This clone has only a few counts. The chain is built from TRBV5-1 and TRBJ1-5; TRBD1 agrees at 7 bases. The V gene end was trimmed by 0 bases and the J gene end by 4 bases; junction bases not matched to a gene: 1. Germline CDR1 SGHRS, CDR2 YFSETQ. This CDR3 contains 14 residues. The CDR3 DNA is TGCGCCAGCAGCTTGGACAGGGGAAATCAGCCCCAGCATTTT. This sequence encodes CASSLDRGNQPQHF. The entire variable domain, with the rest obtained from reference TRBV5-1 and TRBJ1-5, is as follows: KAGVTQTPRYLIKTRGQQVTLSCSPISGHRSVSWYQQTPGQGLQFLFEYFSETQRNKGNFPGRFSGRQFSNSRSEMNVSTLELGDSALYLCASSLDRGNQPQHFGDGTRLSIL.

The rearrangement uses TRBV6-6 and TRBJ2-7; D is perhaps TRBD1 (5 bases). The V gene lost 2 bases and the J gene lost 1 base, with 12 bases spanning the gap. This CDR3 has 15 residues. Per germline, CDR1 MNHNY and CDR2 SVGAGI (reference sequence). The CDR3 DNA reads TGTGCCAGCAGTTACGGGCAGGGTCGGTCCTACGAGCAGTACTTC. It is translated as CASSYGQGRSYEQYF.

CDR3 sequence (DNA): TGTGCCAGCAGCTTGCCCGCTAGCGGGGGAGGGGGTGAGCAGTTCTTC. As protein: CASSLPASGGGGEQFF. J is TRBJ2-1 and V is TRBV5-6; 10 positions match TRBD2. CDR3 length equals 16 residues. V lost 1 base and J lost 9; bases outside the gene matches: 10. Germline V gene sequence: CDR1 SGHDT, CDR2 YYEEEE.

This chain joins TRBV11-2 and TRBJ2-7; D might be TRBD1 or TRBD2, each matching 6 bases. The CDR3 spans 15 residues. Looked up from germline, CDR1 is SGHAT and CDR2 is FQNNGV. The germline V and J ends were trimmed by 4 bases and 6 bases, with 19 bases remaining between them. In DNA form, the CDR3 reads TGTGCCAGCAGCTCCGGGGGCCCTCTTACAGGCGAGCAGTACTTC. Its translation is CASSSGGPLTGEQYF.

The chain couples TRBV5-1 to TRBJ1-1; 10 bases map to TRBD1. Germline assignment: CDR1 SGHRS and CDR2 YFSETQ. V lost 0 bases and J lost 3; bases outside the gene matches: 8. There are 17 residues in the CDR3. The CDR3: CASSLVGQGIADTEAFF. CDR3 bases: TGCGCCAGCAGCTTGGTGGGACAGGGGATTGCGGACACTGAAGCTTTCTTT.

V is TRBV29-1 and J is TRBJ1-2; TRBD1 is a possible D gene (6 bases). Trimming stripped 1 base from V and 7 bases from J, with 13 bases between. Germline V CDR1 and CDR2: SQVTM, ANQGSEA. This CDR3 contains 13 residues. DNA for the CDR3: TGCAGCGTTGAAGTCTCAGAGGGGGTTGGCTACACCTTC. Protein product: CSVEVSEGVGYTF. Full variable domain (remainder filled in from reference TRBV29-1 and TRBJ1-2): SAVISQKPSRDICQRGTSLTIQCQVDSQVTMMFWYRQQPGQSLTLIATANQGSEATYESGFVIDKFPISRPNLTFSTLTVSNMSPEDSSIYLCSVEVSEGVGYTFGSGTRLTVV.

The chain has TRBV19 and TRBJ2-5; the D is unclear. CDR3 length: 13 amino acids. Germline CDR1 LNHDA, CDR2 SQIVND (reference sequence). V dropped 4 bases and J dropped 5 bases, with 11 bases sitting between them. CDR3 nucleotide sequence: TGTGCCAGTAGTAGGGTTTATCGGGAGACCCAGTACTTC. Translating it yields CASSRVYRETQYF.

Worth noting for this clone: One end of the junction does not line up with germline, which may come from a read error. V usage is TRBV19 and J usage is TRBJ1-1, with D uncertain. CDR3 length: 11 residues. From germline, CDR1 is LNHDA and CDR2 SQIVND (reference sequence). CDR3 bases: TGTGCCAGTAGGTCCGGAGATCTGCGAAGCTTT. Protein: CASRSGDLRSF.

The V gene is TRBV25-1, the J gene TRBJ1-1; perhaps TRBD1 as D (5 bases). V was cut by 3 bases and J by 0 bases, with 14 bases left in between. Per germline, CDR1 MGHDK and CDR2 SYGVNS. This CDR3 has 16 residues. CDR3 in amino acids: CASSDSGGDLNTEAFF. The CDR3 DNA is TGTGCCAGCAGTGACTCAGGAGGGGACCTGAACACTGAAGCTTTCTTT.

The V gene is TRBV2, the J gene TRBJ1-6; D is unclear. Per germline, CDR1 SNHLY and CDR2 FYNNEI. CDR3 size: 15 residues. V lost 11 bases, J lost 0 bases, and 14 bases lay in between. The CDR3 bases are TGTGCCCATCGAAAGGCGAGCTCCTATAATTCACCCCTCCACTTT. This translates into CAHRKASSYNSPLHF. The variable domain in full, with the rest retrieved from reference TRBV2 and TRBJ1-6, is EPEVTQTPSHQVTQMGQEVILRCVPISNHLYFYWYRQILGQKVEFLVSFYNNEISEKSEIFDDQFSVERPDGSNFTLKIRSTKLEDSAMYFCAHRKASSYNSPLHFGNGTRLTVT.

The CDR3 protein is CASSTGTPRGEQFF. CDR3 DNA: TGTGCCAGCAGCACCGGGACTCCCAGGGGTGAGCAGTTCTTC. The rearrangement links TRBV11-2 to TRBJ2-1; D assignment may be TRBD1 or TRBD2 (6 bases each). The V end lost 5 bases, the J end lost 9 bases, and 17 bases lay between the germline ends. CDR1 SGHAT and CDR2 FQNNGV come from the germline V gene. There are 14 residues in the CDR3.